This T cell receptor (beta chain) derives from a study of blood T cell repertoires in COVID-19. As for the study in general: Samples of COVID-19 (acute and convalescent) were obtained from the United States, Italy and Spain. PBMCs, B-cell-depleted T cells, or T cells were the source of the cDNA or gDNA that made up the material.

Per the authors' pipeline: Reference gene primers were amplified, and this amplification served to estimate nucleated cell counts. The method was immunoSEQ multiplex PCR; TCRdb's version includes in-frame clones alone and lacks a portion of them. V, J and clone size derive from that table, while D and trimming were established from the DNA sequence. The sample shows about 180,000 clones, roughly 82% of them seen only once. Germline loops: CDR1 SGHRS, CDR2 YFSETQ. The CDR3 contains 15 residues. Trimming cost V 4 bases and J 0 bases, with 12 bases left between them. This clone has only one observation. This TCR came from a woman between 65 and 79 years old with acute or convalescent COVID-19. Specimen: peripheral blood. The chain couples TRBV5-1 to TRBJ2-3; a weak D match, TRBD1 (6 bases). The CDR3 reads CASSPPTGSTDTQYF. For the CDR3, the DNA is TGCGCCAGCAGCCCTCCGACAGGTAGCACAGATACGCAGTATTTT. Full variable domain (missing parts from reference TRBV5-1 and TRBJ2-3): KAGVTQTPRYLIKTRGQQVTLSCSPISGHRSVSWYQQTPGQGLQFLFEYFSETQRNKGNFPGRFSGRQFSNSRSEMNVSTLELGDSALYLCASSPPTGSTDTQYFGPGTRLTVL.